The entry below gives a single TCR beta chain sequence along with its context. The antigen remains unidentified. The PCR ran on 60 Vbeta and 13 Jbeta primers. Sequencing used immunoSEQ multiplex PCR; TCRdb keeps in-frame clones, though not all of them. The sample consists of 95,000 to 150,000 clones, approximately 67% of them appearing once. The CDR3 has 15 amino acids. Trimming removed 2 bases at V and 7 bases at J, with 17 bases between. In germline, CDR1 is MNHEY, CDR2 SVGAGI. This sample was included in a study of cytomegalovirus exposure and HLA in healthy donors. Study details: When 398 donors were genotyped, over 80% of them were found to fall in the Caucasian-associated ancestry cluster. Study observations and caveats: A reported reduction in N-insertions relative to the approximately 600-donor mean was seen in an Asian-associated ancestry cluster in a later analysis. The listing of 150 or so TCR beta chains classed them as cytomegalovirus-associated.

The chain carries TRBV6-5 and TRBJ1-1, with D maybe TRBD1 (5 bases). Sequenced material: PBMCs. The TCR comes from a man between 18 and 35 years old in good health and CMV-seronegative. The DNA for the CDR3 is TGTGCCAGCAGTTACATGGGGGGTCCTGCCTATGAAGCTTTCTTT. Protein: CASSYMGGPAYEAFF.